The 5 T cell receptor beta chains in this list originate from one sample, sequenced in a study of blood T cell repertoires in COVID-19. Sequencing was performed with immunoSEQ multiplex PCR; in TCRdb, only in-frame clones are kept and a portion is missing. This sample has hundreds of thousands of clones, with roughly 90% found just once. Sequencing was done on a sample of peripheral blood. Receptors originate from a human donor in a cohort sampled during active COVID-19.

This chain links TRBV19 with TRBJ1-5; D possibly corresponds to TRBD1 (6 bases). The CDR3 extends over 15 amino acids. Germline CDR1 is LNHDA and CDR2 is SQIVND (reference sequence). V was pared by 5 bases and J by 2 bases, with 13 bases between. The DNA of the CDR3 is TGTGCCAGTAGTTGGGACAAGGAGGGCAATCAGCCCCAGCATTTT. It specifies CASSWDKEGNQPQHF.

This chain joins TRBV9 and TRBJ2-1, with D tentatively TRBD2 (6 bases). This CDR3 contains 14 residues. Trimming removed 7 bases at V and 10 bases at J, with 21 bases between. CDR1 and CDR2 (germline): SGDLS, YYNGEE. The CDR3 DNA reads TGTGCCAGCGGCGATATAGCGGCCCGGGAGGAGCAGTTCTTC. Protein sequence: CASGDIAAREEQFF.

The chain has TRBV30 and TRBJ2-1; D may be TRBD1 (6 bases). CDR3 size: 14 residues. Trimming took 0 bases from V and 10 from J, leaving 16 bases between them. Germline CDR1 GTSNPN, CDR2 SVGIG (reference sequence). The DNA of the CDR3 is TGTGCCTGGAGTGTGGGCCCAGGGGCTCAGGAGCAGTTCTTC. It specifies CAWSVGPGAQEQFF.

The rearrangement links TRBV6-5 to TRBJ2-6; 9 bases line up with TRBD1. J lost 4 bases, V lost 4 bases, and 5 bases had no gene match. Germline loops: CDR1 MNHEY, CDR2 SVGAGI. There are 16 residues in the CDR3. The CDR3 protein is CASSSYRGPGANVLTF. The CDR3 DNA reads as TGTGCCAGCAGTTCTTACAGGGGGCCAGGGGCCAACGTCCTGACTTTC.

The gene calls are TRBV4-3 and TRBJ2-3; 10 bases match TRBD1. Germline CDR1 reads LGHNA; CDR2 reads YSLEER. V was clipped by 0 bases and J by 6 bases; unmatched bases: 9. The CDR3 has 17 amino acids. The CDR3 reads CASSQESVGTGADTQYF. For the CDR3, the DNA is TGCGCCAGCAGCCAAGAGTCAGTAGGGACAGGGGCGGATACGCAGTATTTT.